The rows below give T cell receptor beta chains drawn from one sample of a study of T cell changes during pregnancy in multiple sclerosis. The method was immunoSEQ multiplex PCR; TCRdb's version includes in-frame clones alone and lacks a portion of them. The sample carries tens of thousands of clones, 92% recorded once. Specimen: peripheral blood, collected in the first trimester of pregnancy. The receptor source for this set is a female donor with multiple sclerosis, enrolled in a pregnancy study. CDR3s include the opening cysteine and the closing phenylalanine or tryptophan. The order of the fields is D gene, V gene, J gene, clone size, CDR3 DNA, CDR3 protein. D genes are given only for firm matches. Expanded clones are given a class, and other clones once, few, many or no size at all.

d_gene: TRBD2
v_gene: TRBV10-3
j_gene: TRBJ2-7
abundance: -
CDR3nt: TGTGCCATCAGTGAGTCCCGTCCGGGACTAGCCACCTACGAGCAGTACTTC
CDR3aa: CAISESRPGLATYEQYF

d_gene: TRBD1
v_gene: TRBV28
j_gene: TRBJ1-2
abundance: -
CDR3nt: TGTGCCAGCAGCCCCCGACAGGGTCTTCTTAATGGCTACACCTTC
CDR3aa: CASSPRQGLLNGYTF

d_gene: TRBD1
v_gene: TRBV27
j_gene: TRBJ2-7
abundance: -
CDR3nt: TGTGCCAGCAGTTCCCCGGACAGGGGTCACGAGCAGTACTTC
CDR3aa: CASSSPDRGHEQYF

d_gene: TRBD1
v_gene: TRBV4-1
j_gene: TRBJ1-1
abundance: -
CDR3nt: TGCGCCAGCAGCCAAGGGGGGGCAGGGGGTTATGAAGCTTTCTTT
CDR3aa: CASSQGGAGGYEAFF

d_gene: -
v_gene: TRBV14
j_gene: TRBJ2-5
abundance: -
CDR3nt: TGTGCCAGCAGCCAAGGGCTCAGGGGCGGGGAGACCCAGTACTTC
CDR3aa: CASSQGLRGGETQYF

d_gene: -
v_gene: TRBV14
j_gene: TRBJ2-4
abundance: -
CDR3nt: TGTGCCAGCGGAGATAGTGAGAACATTCAGTACTTC
CDR3aa: CASGDSENIQYF

d_gene: -
v_gene: TRBV4-1
j_gene: TRBJ2-7
abundance: -
CDR3nt: TGCGCCAGCAGCCTTGACAGGACCTACGAGCAGTACTTC
CDR3aa: CASSLDRTYEQYF

d_gene: TRBD1
v_gene: TRBV20-1
j_gene: TRBJ1-2
abundance: -
CDR3nt: TGCAGTCCTACAGGGGGAGATGGCTACACCTTC
CDR3aa: CSPTGGDGYTF

d_gene: -
v_gene: TRBV9
j_gene: TRBJ2-5
abundance: -
CDR3nt: TGTGCCAGCAGCGTTGGAGGGAGGGCAGGGGAAGAGACCCAGTACTTC
CDR3aa: CASSVGGRAGEETQYF

d_gene: TRBD1
v_gene: TRBV2
j_gene: TRBJ1-5
abundance: -
CDR3nt: TGTGCCAGCAGTGGCGAGGACAGGGCGTACCAGCCCCAGCATTTT
CDR3aa: CASSGEDRAYQPQHF

d_gene: TRBD1
v_gene: TRBV5-1
j_gene: TRBJ2-7
abundance: -
CDR3nt: TGCGCCAGCGCCTTGGACAGGGGCGCCTACGAGCAGTACTTC
CDR3aa: CASALDRGAYEQYF

d_gene: -
v_gene: TRBV9
j_gene: TRBJ1-2
abundance: -
CDR3nt: TGTGCCAGCAGCGTAGGACGGGGACTAGACTATGGCTACACCTTC
CDR3aa: CASSVGRGLDYGYTF

d_gene: TRBD1
v_gene: TRBV15
j_gene: TRBJ2-5
abundance: once
CDR3nt: TGTGCCACCAGCAGGGACAGGGCCCAAGAGACCCAGTACTTC
CDR3aa: CATSRDRAQETQYF

d_gene: TRBD1
v_gene: TRBV19
j_gene: TRBJ2-4
abundance: -
CDR3nt: TGTGCCACCACTACTAGGGACAGGGACGCTCTTGCCAAAAACATTCAGTACTTC
CDR3aa: CATTTRDRDALAKNIQYF

d_gene: TRBD1
v_gene: TRBV6-1
j_gene: TRBJ1-5
abundance: -
CDR3nt: TGTGCCAGCAGTGTTTCGGACAGGGGGCCGAATCAGCCCCAGCATTTT
CDR3aa: CASSVSDRGPNQPQHF

d_gene: -
v_gene: TRBV7-8
j_gene: TRBJ1-2
abundance: -
CDR3nt: TGTGCCAGCAGCTTAGGCAGTTCTCTCGACTACACCTTC
CDR3aa: CASSLGSSLDYTF

d_gene: -
v_gene: TRBV11-2
j_gene: TRBJ2-2
abundance: -
CDR3nt: TGTGCCAGCAGCGCGACACCGGACACCGGGGAGCTGTTTTTT
CDR3aa: CASSATPDTGELFF

d_gene: -
v_gene: TRBV27
j_gene: TRBJ1-4
abundance: -
CDR3nt: TGTGCCAGCAAAACCTTGGACACAACTAATGAAAAACTGTTTTTT
CDR3aa: CASKTLDTTNEKLFF

d_gene: TRBD2
v_gene: TRBV5-1
j_gene: TRBJ2-5
abundance: -
CDR3nt: TGCGCCAGCAGTAAAGCGGGACCCCAAGAGACCCAGTACTTC
CDR3aa: CASSKAGPQETQYF

d_gene: -
v_gene: TRBV16
j_gene: TRBJ2-2
abundance: -
CDR3nt: TGTGCCAGCAGCCCATGGGGCACGAACACCGGGGAGCTGTTTTTT
CDR3aa: CASSPWGTNTGELFF

d_gene: -
v_gene: TRBV27
j_gene: TRBJ1-1
abundance: once
CDR3nt: TGTGCCAGCAGTTTATCAGGGGTTACTGAAGCTTTCTTT
CDR3aa: CASSLSGVTEAFF

d_gene: -
v_gene: TRBV19
j_gene: TRBJ2-3
abundance: -
CDR3nt: TGTGCCAGTAGAAAGGTCGCGGAGGGCACAGATACGCAGTATTTT
CDR3aa: CASRKVAEGTDTQYF

d_gene: -
v_gene: TRBV14
j_gene: TRBJ2-3
abundance: -
CDR3nt: TGTGCCAGCAGCCCCCATGGTGGGAGGTACCTCGCAGATACGCAGTATTTT
CDR3aa: CASSPHGGRYLADTQYF

d_gene: -
v_gene: TRBV7-9
j_gene: TRBJ2-3
abundance: -
CDR3nt: TGTGCCAGCAGCTTAAATGCGGGTACAGATACGCAGTATTTT
CDR3aa: CASSLNAGTDTQYF